This T cell receptor beta chain was sequenced for a study of blood T cell repertoires in COVID-19. Study as a whole: Samples representing acute and convalescent COVID-19 were sourced from the United States, Italy and Spain. Sample material is recorded as cDNA or gDNA derived from T cells, B-cell-depleted T cells, or PBMCs.

Trimming took 2 bases from V and 5 from J, leaving 13 bases between them. The CDR3 has 15 amino acids. Germline CDR1 reads SGHVS; CDR2 reads FNYEAQ. Under the authors' procedure: The assay estimated nucleated cells by amplifying reference gene primers. Method: immunoSEQ multiplex PCR; TCRdb's copy keeps in-frame clones and lacks some. That table furnishes V, J and clone size, whereas the DNA furnished D and trimming. The sample records 95,000 to 100,000 clones, about 89% being singletons. Material for sequencing was peripheral blood. The receptor was isolated from a woman aged 25 to 39 with acute or convalescent COVID-19. The chain combines TRBV7-6 with TRBJ1-5, with D tentatively TRBD1 (5 bases). The CDR3 is CASSLYKGRYQPQHF. The DNA for the CDR3 is TGTGCCAGCAGCTTATATAAGGGGCGGTATCAGCCCCAGCATTTT.